This T cell receptor (beta chain) was identified in a study of CD8+CD57+ T cells in acquired aplastic anemia. Overall study: Quantities of DNA derived from sorted CD4+ and CD8+ cells averaged around 3 ug.

Broader study findings: Patients did not significantly differ from controls in CD8+ Simpson's diversity. Patients and controls shared roughly 31 CD8+ CDR3 sequences, highly expressed in patients.

With respect to this clonotype: The antigen is undetermined.

Patients picked for sequencing had shown CD8+CD57+ cell expansion detected by flow cytometry. Patients had undergone no therapy by the time their blood was sampled. For CDR3 and TCR beta VDJ profiling, genomic DNA was the template used. One entry per CDR3 protein results from TCRdb running MiXCR on the reads. The table records roughly 98,000 distinct CDR3 sequences, 65% to 70% of them present only once. This sequence originates from a human donor with aplastic anemia. Sequenced sample: sorted CD4+, CD8+, or CD8+CD57+ T cells (not recorded which) from PBMCs.

CDR3 residues: CASSIGGFGETQYF. CDR3 in DNA: TGTGCCAGTAGTATAGGGGGTTTTGGAGAGACCCAGTACTTC. This sequence joins TRBV19 and TRBJ2-5, with no clear D. This CDR3 region has 14 residues. Trimming removed 1 base at V and 4 bases at J, with 10 bases between. CDR1 is LNHDA, CDR2 SQIVND, per germline (reference sequence).